Listed below are T cell receptor beta chains from one sample, sequenced in a study of T cell repertoires in cytomegalovirus infection. Each CDR3 protein is one row after TCRdb ran MiXCR on the reads. The sample includes about 140,000 distinct CDR3 sequences, about 6.1% seen only once; the top ten take more than 15%. The sample taken for sequencing was PBMCs. Receptors were obtained from a human donor in good health (CMV status not recorded). Some clones in this sample may be carry-over from other donors' samples. The CDR3 runs from the conserved cysteine through the conserved F or W. D genes are given only for firm matches. Expanded clones are given a class, and other clones once, few, many or no size at all.

>few|TRBD1|TRBV28|TRBJ1-5
CASSTSLGQGNQPQHF
TGTGCCAGCAGCACGTCACTGGGACAGGGCAATCAGCCCCAGCATTTT
>NA|NA|TRBV19|TRBJ1-1
CASSSKQGFTEAFF
TGTGCCAGTAGTAGTAAGCAGGGGTTTACTGAAGCTTTCTTT
>NA|TRBD2|TRBV7-3|TRBJ2-1
CASSLQGLGGNEQFF
TGTGCCAGCAGCCTGCAGGGACTAGGGGGCAATGAGCAGTTCTTC
>many|NA|TRBV7-9|TRBJ2-2
CASSLYTGELFF
TGTGCCAGCAGCCTTTACACCGGGGAGCTGTTTTTT
>few|NA|TRBV7-9|TRBJ1-5
CASSYTENQPQHF
TGTGCCAGCAGCTATACCGAGAATCAGCCCCAGCATTTT
>few|TRBD2|TRBV6-2/TRBV6-3|TRBJ2-5
CASRKGLGEETQYF
TGTGCCAGCAGAAAAGGACTAGGAGAAGAGACCCAGTACTTC
>many|NA|TRBV10-1|TRBJ2-2
CASSEDASGGELFF
TGCGCCAGCAGTGAAGACGCGTCAGGCGGGGAGCTGTTTTTT
>many|TRBD2|TRBV5-6|TRBJ2-5
CASSLAGAISNKTQYF
TGTGCCAGCAGCCTAGCGGGGGCCATATCCAACAAGACCCAGTACTTC
>NA|NA|TRBV3-1|TRBJ1-1
CASSPRQTNTEAFF
TGTGCCAGCAGCCCCCGACAGACGAACACTGAAGCTTTCTTT
>NA|NA|TRBV6-2/TRBV6-3|TRBJ2-1
CASSVPGSIHEQFF
TGTGCCAGCAGTGTCCCGGGTTCCATCCATGAGCAGTTCTTC
>many|TRBD1|TRBV7-2|TRBJ2-7
CASSPDRGTYEQYF
TGTGCCAGCAGCCCAGACAGGGGAACCTACGAGCAGTACTTC
>many|TRBD1|TRBV10-3|TRBJ1-4
CAISDPPVGTAVVPHSEKLFF
TGTGCCATCAGTGATCCTCCCGTGGGGACAGCAGTCGTCCCTCATAGTGAAAAACTGTTTTTT
>NA|TRBD1|TRBV29-1|TRBJ1-5
CSVGQGGSNQPQHF
TGCAGCGTCGGACAGGGGGGGAGCAATCAGCCCCAGCATTTT
>many|NA|TRBV7-9|TRBJ2-4
CASSPGRYRDIQYF
TGTGCCAGCAGCCCGGGGAGGTACAGGGACATTCAGTACTTC
>many|NA|TRBV14|TRBJ2-3
CASSPGVPGDTQYF
TGTGCCAGCAGCCCTGGGGTACCAGGAGATACGCAGTATTTT
>many|TRBD1|TRBV7-2|TRBJ1-2
CASSLFQTGQGDGYTF
TGTGCCAGCAGCTTATTTCAGACGGGACAGGGTGATGGCTACACCTTC
>many|NA|TRBV19|TRBJ1-5
CASSTNQAANQPQHF
TGTGCCAGTAGTACAAACCAGGCGGCTAATCAGCCCCAGCATTTT
>many|TRBD1|TRBV7-9|TRBJ2-7
CASSVTGTGAHEQYF
TGTGCCAGCAGCGTGACCGGGACAGGGGCCCACGAGCAGTACTTC
>few|TRBD1|TRBV2|TRBJ1-1
CASRGDRGGTEAFF
TGTGCCAGCAGAGGGGACAGGGGGGGCACTGAAGCTTTCTTT
>many|NA|TRBV7-6|TRBJ2-3
CASSLVGASRTDTQYF
TGTGCCAGCAGCTTAGTAGGGGCCAGCAGAACAGATACGCAGTATTTT
>few|TRBD2|TRBV6-6|TRBJ2-7
CASVGGGYEQYF
TGTGCCAGCGTCGGGGGGGGGTACGAGCAGTACTTC
>many|TRBD2|TRBV7-2|TRBJ2-7
CASSLGLAGGHYEQYF
TGTGCCAGCAGCTTAGGACTAGCGGGGGGACACTACGAGCAGTACTTC
>few|NA|TRBV19|TRBJ2-1
CASTRGGNYNEQFF
TGTGCCAGTACGAGGGGGGGGAACTACAATGAGCAGTTCTTC
>many|NA|TRBV7-9|TRBJ2-5
CASSLERDQETQYF
TGTGCCAGCAGCTTAGAGCGGGACCAAGAGACCCAGTACTTC
>NA|NA|TRBV10-3|TRBJ2-7
CAISESGRGEQYF
TGTGCCATCAGTGAGTCTGGCAGAGGCGAGCAGTACTTC
>many|NA|TRBV28|TRBJ1-1
CASSLNTPNTEAFF
TGTGCCAGCAGTTTAAACACACCGAACACTGAAGCTTTCTTT
>many|NA|TRBV5-1|TRBJ2-7
CASSLLGGTYEQYF
TGCGCCAGCAGCTTGTTGGGAGGCACCTACGAGCAGTACTTC
>NA|NA|TRBV30|TRBJ2-3
CAWRRRGDTDTQYF
TGTGCCTGGCGGCGTCGCGGGGACACAGATACGCAGTATTTT
>many|TRBD1|TRBV5-4|TRBJ2-1
CASSFGQGTDNEQFF
TGTGCCAGCAGCTTCGGACAGGGTACGGACAATGAGCAGTTCTTC
>NA|NA|TRBV20-1|TRBJ2-2
CSARENANTGELFF
TGCAGTGCTAGAGAAAACGCGAACACCGGGGAGCTGTTTTTT
>NA|TRBD1|TRBV19|TRBJ1-5
CASSTDRGRLFNQPQHF
TGTGCCAGTAGTACCGACAGGGGGCGTTTATTCAATCAGCCCCAGCATTTT
>NA|NA|TRBV12-3/TRBV12-4|TRBJ1-1
CASRGQGGNTEAFF
TGTGCCAGTCGGGGTCAGGGAGGGAACACTGAAGCTTTCTTT
>many|NA|TRBV28|TRBJ2-5
CASSLEVSHQETQYF
TGTGCCAGCAGTTTAGAAGTCTCTCACCAAGAGACCCAGTACTTC
>many|NA|TRBV29-1|TRBJ1-5
CSASWGQRPQHF
TGCAGCGCCTCGTGGGGGCAGAGGCCCCAGCATTTT
>NA|TRBD1|TRBV7-8|TRBJ1-1
CASSPRTGNPEAFF
TGTGCCAGCAGCCCACGGACAGGGAACCCTGAAGCTTTCTTT
>NA|NA|TRBV29-1|TRBJ1-2
CSVGETGNYGYTF
TGCAGCGTGGGGGAAACAGGGAACTATGGCTACACCTTC
>many|NA|TRBV7-2|TRBJ2-3
CASSRGGTQYF
TGTGCCAGCAGCCGAGGGGGTACGCAGTATTTT
>NA|TRBD1|TRBV20-1|TRBJ1-2
CSARESETGAWGYTF
TGCAGTGCTAGAGAGAGTGAGACAGGGGCGTGGGGCTACACCTTC
>NA|NA|TRBV20-1|TRBJ1-5
CSAEQGRENQPHHF
TGCAGTGCCGAACAGGGTAGAGAGAATCAGCCCCATCATTTT
>many|NA|TRBV12-3/TRBV12-4|TRBJ2-7
CASSKAYEQYF
TGTGCCAGCAGTAAGGCCTACGAGCAGTACTTC
>many|TRBD1|TRBV27|TRBJ1-5
CASSLRQGGSNQPQHF
TGTGCCAGCAGTTTAAGACAGGGAGGCAGCAATCAGCCCCAGCATTTT
>many|NA|TRBV7-2|TRBJ1-1
CASSHGLTRQTEAFF
TGTGCCAGCAGCCACGGTTTAACTCGGCAGACTGAAGCTTTCTTT
>NA|NA|TRBV3-1|TRBJ1-1
CASSPTPHMNTEAFF
TGTGCCAGCAGCCCCACCCCACACATGAACACTGAAGCTTTCTTT
>NA|NA|TRBV20-1|TRBJ2-1
CSALYRERALDEQFF
TGCAGTGCTCTTTACCGGGAAAGGGCCCTTGATGAGCAGTTCTTC
>few|NA|TRBV10-2|TRBJ1-5
CASSGGLYNQPQHF
TGCGCCAGCAGTGGAGGACTATACAATCAGCCCCAGCATTTT
>few|TRBD1|TRBV12-3/TRBV12-4|TRBJ1-2
CASKTTGVSYGYTF
TGTGCCAGCAAGACGACAGGGGTGTCTTATGGCTACACCTTC
>NA|NA|TRBV28|TRBJ2-2
CASRRRGDANTGELFF
TGTGCCAGCAGGCGTAGGGGGGATGCGAACACCGGGGAGCTGTTTTTT
>NA|NA|TRBV2|TRBJ2-7
CASRSGGQGPEQYF
TGTGCCAGCAGGTCGGGGGGCCAAGGTCCCGAGCAGTACTTC
>many|NA|TRBV10-3|TRBJ2-7
CAISESTGSAYEQYF
TGTGCCATCAGTGAGTCGACAGGCTCTGCCTACGAGCAGTACTTC
>many|NA|TRBV7-8|TRBJ1-1
CASSFDTEAFF
TGTGCCAGCAGCTTTGACACTGAAGCTTTCTTT
>many|TRBD1|TRBV6-5|TRBJ2-3
CASSYYSPRDRGRGDSSTDTQYF
TGTGCCAGCAGTTACTACAGCCCACGAGACAGGGGGCGAGGGGACTCTAGCACAGATACGCAGTATTTT
>many|NA|TRBV19|TRBJ1-6
CASSMGRTYNSPLHF
TGTGCCAGTAGTATGGGCAGGACCTATAATTCACCCCTCCACTTT
>many|NA|TRBV28|TRBJ2-5
CASFPYRGSETQYF
TGTGCCAGCTTCCCCTATCGAGGAAGCGAGACCCAGTACTTC
>many|TRBD1|TRBV5-4|TRBJ1-1
CASSLRDRGPTEAFF
TGTGCCAGCAGCTTGCGGGACAGGGGTCCCACTGAAGCTTTCTTT
>many|NA|TRBV5-4|TRBJ2-1
CASSAQGGRYNEQFF
TGTGCCAGCAGCGCGCAGGGAGGTAGGTACAATGAGCAGTTCTTC
>many|NA|TRBV7-8|TRBJ2-5
CASSLRASGTQYF
TGTGCCAGCAGCTTAAGGGCCTCAGGGACCCAGTACTTC
>many|TRBD2|TRBV2|TRBJ2-3
CASSDVLLAEDTQYF
TGTGCCAGCAGTGATGTTCTACTAGCGGAGGATACGCAGTATTTT
>few|TRBD1|TRBV7-2|TRBJ1-5
CASNTPRRGQGTHYSNQPQHF
TGTGCCAGCAACACCCCGCGTAGAGGACAGGGAACTCACTATAGCAATCAGCCCCAGCATTTT